This T cell receptor (beta chain) comes out of a study of spatial heterogeneity in lung cancer. Across the study: Sequence detection consistently recorded a greater number of beta-chain than alpha-chain sequences. For the average unique TCR and UMI combination, more than nine occurrences appeared in raw reads.

This clonotype showed up just a few times. Antigen unknown. As for time point: sample taken at primary tumor resection. No cell sorting; template was whole RNA from tumor, lung tissue or PBMC. One entry per CDR3 protein results from TCRdb running MiXCR on the 5' RACE reads. The data hold 60,000 to 80,000 distinct CDR3 sequences, with roughly 13% observed a single time. Study results and caveats: Blood contained ubiquitous expanded tumor TCRs more at resection than at follow-up.

This TCR derives from a male donor with early-stage non-small cell lung cancer. Sequencing used PBMCs, obtained at surgery.

CDR3 sequence: CASSQLQGTYEQYF. The CDR3 nucleotides are TGTGCCAGCAGCCAACTACAGGGGACCTACGAGCAGTACTTC. This chain connects TRBV4-2 to TRBJ2-7; 7 nucleotides match TRBD1. The CDR3 has 14 amino acids. The germline gives CDR1 LGHNA, CDR2 YNFKEQ. V trimming: 2 bases; J trimming: 2 bases; junction bases outside the gene matches: 3.